The entry below describes one T cell receptor (beta chain). The ends lost 5 bases at V and 0 bases at J; junction bases unmatched: 15. Looked up from germline, CDR1 is MNHEY and CDR2 is SMNVEV (reference sequence). The CDR3 is 20 amino acids. This entry comes from a study of cytomegalovirus exposure and HLA in healthy donors. Primers: 60 Vbeta forward and 13 Jbeta reverse. The protocol was immunoSEQ multiplex PCR, while the TCRdb copy is restricted to in-frame clones and leaves out a portion. Of 150,000 to 200,000 clones in the sample, roughly three quarters were seen once. This receptor was identified in a male donor in good health and CMV-seronegative. This chain joins TRBV27 and TRBJ2-1, with TRBD2 identical over 11 bases. The specimen was PBMCs. The CDR3 sequence: CASSNLAGGQEPRSYNEQFF. The CDR3 DNA reads TGTGCCAGCAGTAACCTAGCGGGAGGCCAAGAGCCTCGCTCCTACAATGAGCAGTTCTTC.